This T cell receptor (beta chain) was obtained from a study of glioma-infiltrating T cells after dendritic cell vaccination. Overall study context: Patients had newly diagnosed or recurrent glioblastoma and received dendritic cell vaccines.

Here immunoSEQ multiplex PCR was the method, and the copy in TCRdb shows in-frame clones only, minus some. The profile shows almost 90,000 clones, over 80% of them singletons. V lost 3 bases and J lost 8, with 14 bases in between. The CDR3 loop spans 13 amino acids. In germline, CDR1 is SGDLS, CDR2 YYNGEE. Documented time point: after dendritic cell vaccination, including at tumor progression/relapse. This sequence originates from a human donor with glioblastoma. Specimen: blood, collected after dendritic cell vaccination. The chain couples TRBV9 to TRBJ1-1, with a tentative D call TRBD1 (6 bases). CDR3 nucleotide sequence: TGTGCCAGCAGCGATCCCTCGAGGGGGGAAGCTTTCTTT. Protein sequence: CASSDPSRGEAFF.